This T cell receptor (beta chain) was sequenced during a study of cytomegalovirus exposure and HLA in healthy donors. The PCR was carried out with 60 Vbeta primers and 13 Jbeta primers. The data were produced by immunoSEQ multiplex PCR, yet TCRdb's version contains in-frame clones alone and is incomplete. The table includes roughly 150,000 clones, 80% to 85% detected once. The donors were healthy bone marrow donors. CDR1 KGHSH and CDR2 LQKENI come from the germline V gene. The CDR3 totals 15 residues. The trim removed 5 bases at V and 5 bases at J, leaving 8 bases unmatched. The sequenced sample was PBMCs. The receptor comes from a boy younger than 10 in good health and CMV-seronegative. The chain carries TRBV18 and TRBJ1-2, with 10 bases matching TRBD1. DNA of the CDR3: TGTGCCAGCTCAAAAGACAGGGGGCCCTTTTATGGCTACACCTTC. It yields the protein CASSKDRGPFYGYTF.